This T cell receptor beta chain was obtained from a study of cytotoxic CD8 clonotypes in ibrutinib-treated CLL. Whole-study findings and limits: Baseline levels were approached again at progression, after clonality had risen at ibrutinib response.

V lost 4 bases and J lost 4, with 10 bases in between. The CDR3 length is 14 residues. The assay was immunoSEQ multiplex PCR, and TCRdb's table has in-frame clones only and misses some. The sample gives hundreds of thousands of clones, approximately 80% of which show up once; under 8.5% is in the top ten. On this clone: What it binds is not known.

The gene calls are TRBV23-1 and TRBJ2-2; possibly TRBD1 or TRBD2 for D (5 bases each). TRBV23-1 is known as an ORF, though its function is uncertain. The source is a human donor with chronic lymphocytic leukemia. The sequences come from PBMCs, collected before ibrutinib treatment. The CDR3 sequence: CASSRGRFTGELFF. The CDR3 nucleotides read TGCGCCAGCAGTCGGGGACGCTTCACCGGGGAGCTGTTTTTT.